A single sample is the source of the 22 T cell receptor beta chains below, sequenced in a study of control samples from healthy donors and cancer patients. Assay used: immunoSEQ multiplex PCR; TCRdb lists only in-frame clones, some missing. Of about 140,000 clones listed, more than 80% are singletons. Sequencing was carried out using blood. These receptors were obtained from a man aged 18 to 30 in good health.

The V call is TRBV3-1 (or the pseudogene TRBV3-2), the J call TRBJ2-2, with 9 nucleotides matching TRBD1. V shed 3 bases and J 7 bases; nucleotides not matched to a gene: 0. The CDR3 length is 13 residues. Germline CDR1 LGHDT, CDR2 YNNKEL (reference sequence). CDR3 amino acids: CASSQDRGGELFF. DNA for the CDR3: TGTGCCAGCAGCCAGGACAGGGGCGGGGAGCTGTTTTTT.

The chain couples TRBV18 to TRBJ2-1; 8 bases map to TRBD2. Trimming took 10 bases from V and 0 from J; bases not matched to a gene: 11. Germline V CDR1 and CDR2: KGHSH, LQKENI. CDR3 length: 16 amino acids. In DNA, the CDR3 is TGTGCCACCCACGGGCTAGCGGGCATCTCCTACAATGAGCAGTTCTTC. Its translation is CATHGLAGISYNEQFF.

The chain carries TRBV5-1 and TRBJ1-2; no clear D. V lost 2 bases to trimming and J lost 3 bases, with 11 bases between them. The CDR3 totals 14 residues. CDR1 and CDR2 from the germline V gene are SGHRS and YFSETQ. The CDR3: CASSFLGRDYGYTF. CDR3 DNA sequence: TGCGCCAGCAGCTTTTTAGGGAGGGACTATGGCTACACCTTC. Complete variable domain (other parts from reference TRBV5-1 and TRBJ1-2): KAGVTQTPRYLIKTRGQQVTLSCSPISGHRSVSWYQQTPGQGLQFLFEYFSETQRNKGNFPGRFSGRQFSNSRSEMNVSTLELGDSALYLCASSFLGRDYGYTFGSGTRLTVV.

Only one count was recorded for this clone. The CDR3 region is CSVVKGATNTGELFF. Here the CDR3 DNA reads TGCAGCGTTGTCAAGGGGGCCACGAACACCGGGGAGCTGTTTTTT. The rearrangement uses TRBV29-1 and TRBJ2-2; 7 bases map to TRBD1. J was trimmed by 0 bases and V by 4 bases; bases with no gene match: 5. CDR1 SQVTM and CDR2 ANQGSEA come from the germline V gene. CDR3 length equals 15 residues.

The V call is TRBV6-1, the J call TRBJ1-2; D is ambiguous. With 2 bases removed from V and 5 bases from J, the gap between germline ends came to 12 bases. Germline loops: CDR1 MNHNS, CDR2 SASEGT. There are 14 residues in the CDR3. The CDR3 loop is CASSEFRTGYGYTF. The CDR3 nucleotides are TGTGCCAGCAGTGAATTTCGGACCGGGTATGGCTACACCTTC.

The gene calls are TRBV7-8 and TRBJ2-5; 10 bases are a match to TRBD1. The germline gives CDR1 SGHVS, CDR2 FQNEAQ. The CDR3 spans 16 residues. After removal of 4 bases from V and 3 bases from J, the junction contained 8 bases not matched to a gene. DNA of the CDR3: TGTGCCAGCAGCTCCAAGGACAGGGGGGATGAAGAGACCCAGTACTTC. Translation gives CASSSKDRGDEETQYF.

The rearrangement uses TRBV11-2 and TRBJ1-2; 10 nucleotides align to TRBD1. The V gene's germline CDR1 is SGHAT and CDR2 FQNNGV. CDR3 length equals 16 residues. Unmatched junction bases numbered 9, after V lost 4 bases and J lost 4 bases. DNA for the CDR3: TGTGCCAGCAGCTCAGCTACCGGACAGGGGGTCTATGGCTACACCTTC. Amino acid sequence: CASSSATGQGVYGYTF.

The chain has TRBV18 and TRBJ1-4, with 11 positions matching TRBD1. The V and J ends lost 3 bases and 6 bases, in that order; junction bases with no gene match: 0. The germline gives CDR1 KGHSH, CDR2 LQKENI. The CDR3 runs 14 residues. The chain's CDR3 is CASSPGQGDEKLFF. Written as DNA, the CDR3 is TGTGCCAGCTCACCGGGACAGGGGGATGAAAAACTGTTTTTT.

This clone was seen only a few times. The V gene is TRBV5-6, the J gene TRBJ2-1, with a weak D call TRBD2 (5 bases). Trimming left V 4 bases short and J 9 bases short, with 17 bases between. Germline CDR1 reads SGHDT; CDR2 reads YYEEEE. The CDR3 covers 14 residues. The CDR3 here is CASSPRRAVPEQFF. The CDR3 nucleotides are TGTGCCAGCAGCCCACGTAGAGCGGTTCCTGAGCAGTTCTTC. The entire variable domain, with the rest obtained from reference TRBV5-6 and TRBJ2-1, is as follows: DAGVTQSPTHLIKTRGQQVTLRCSPKSGHDTVSWYQQALGQGPQFIFQYYEEEERQRGNFPDRFSGHQFPNYSSELNVNALLLGDSALYLCASSPRRAVPEQFFGPGTRLTVL.

The CDR3 nucleotides read TGTGCCAGCAGTTTCGTAGGGTTCGGCTACACCTTC. It yields the protein CASSFVGFGYTF. This rearrangement joins TRBV12-3 or TRBV12-4 to TRBJ1-2, with D unclear. V lost 3 bases and J 8 bases, leaving 10 bases between the germline ends. The CDR3 consists of 12 residues.

This chain links TRBV29-1 with TRBJ2-7; TRBD2 is a possible D gene (6 bases). V lost 5 bases and J lost 7, with 15 bases in between. CDR1 SQVTM and CDR2 ANQGSEA come from the germline V gene. The CDR3 is 12 amino acids. Here the CDR3 DNA reads TGCAGCGTTCTAAGCCCCGCGGGAGAGCAGTACTTC. It yields the protein CSVLSPAGEQYF.

The chain carries TRBV19 and TRBJ1-4; 9 positions match TRBD1. The CDR3 runs 12 residues. The ends lost 6 bases at V and 8 bases at J; junction bases unmatched: 1. The germline gives CDR1 LNHDA, CDR2 SQIVND (reference sequence). The DNA for the CDR3 is TGTGCCAGTAGAGGGACAGGGGAAAAACTGTTTTTT. It is translated as CASRGTGEKLFF. Looking up the rest from reference TRBV19 and TRBJ1-4 gives the full variable domain: DGGITQSPKYLFRKEGQNVTLSCEQNLNHDAMYWYRQDPGQGLRLIYYSQIVNDFQKGDIAEGYSVSREKKESFPLTVTSAQKNPTAFYLCASRGTGEKLFFGSGTQLSVL.

The rearrangement links TRBV29-1 to TRBJ2-2; D is perhaps TRBD2 (6 bases). V lost 4 bases and J lost 5, with 29 bases in between. The germline gives CDR1 SQVTM, CDR2 ANQGSEA. The CDR3 consists of 19 residues. The CDR3 nucleotides read TGCAGCGTTGTTACGGGGCTAGCGAGGCGACTAAGGGGAACCGGGGAGCTGTTTTTT. Translation: CSVVTGLARRLRGTGELFF.

CDR3 sequence: CASSARLAGGPSTDTQYF. CDR3 DNA sequence: TGTGCCAGCAGCGCCAGACTAGCGGGGGGGCCTAGCACAGATACGCAGTATTTT. The chain is built from TRBV9 and TRBJ2-3, with 14 bases identical to TRBD2. CDR1 SGDLS and CDR2 YYNGEE come from the germline V gene. With 3 bases clipped from V and 0 bases from J, the junction kept 6 bases outside the gene matches. This CDR3 contains 18 residues.

The chain links TRBV5-1 to TRBJ2-5; D may be TRBD1 (5 bases). V was cut by 4 bases and J by 2 bases, with 18 bases left in between. This CDR3 comprises 16 residues. Per germline, CDR1 SGHRS and CDR2 YFSETQ. The CDR3: CASSPTVTSGQETQYF. The CDR3 DNA reads TGCGCCAGCAGCCCGACAGTGACCTCTGGGCAAGAGACCCAGTACTTC.

The chain carries TRBV7-6 and TRBJ2-3, with TRBD2 identical over 10 bases. The junction had 7 bases not matched to a gene; V was cut back by 0 bases and J by 1 base. Germline V CDR1 and CDR2: SGHVS, FNYEAQ. CDR3 length: 18 amino acids. Written as DNA, the CDR3 is TGTGCCAGCAGCTTAGCGCTGAGCGGGGGGGCCGGCACAGATACGCAGTATTTT. Its translation: CASSLALSGGAGTDTQYF. Variable domain in full (rest from reference TRBV7-6 and TRBJ2-3): GAGVSQSPRYKVTKRGQDVALRCDPISGHVSLYWYRQALGQGPEFLTYFNYEAQQDKSGLPNDRFSAERPEGSISTLTIQRTEQRDSAMYRCASSLALSGGAGTDTQYFGPGTRLTVL.

V is TRBV10-3 and J is TRBJ2-7; D possibly uses TRBD1 or TRBD2 (5 bases each). V was pared by 4 bases and J by 0 bases, with 10 bases between. This CDR3 contains 14 residues. The germline V gene encodes CDR1 ENHRY and CDR2 SYGVKD. CDR3 sequence: CAISVEGSSYEQYF. The CDR3 DNA sequence: TGTGCCATCAGTGTAGAGGGGTCCTCCTACGAGCAGTACTTC.

This clone was counted once. V usage is TRBV6-1 and J usage is TRBJ1-1; 7 nucleotides agree with TRBD1. The CDR3 is 15 amino acids. The V and J ends lost 2 bases and 6 bases, in that order; junction bases with no gene match: 9. Germline V CDR1 and CDR2: MNHNS, SASEGT. The DNA for the CDR3 is TGTGCCAGCAGTGAACAACGACAGGGAAAGGCTGAAGCTTTCTTT. Its protein product is CASSEQRQGKAEAFF.

The chain combines TRBV11-2 with TRBJ1-1, with D maybe TRBD1 (5 bases). The germline V and J ends were trimmed by 1 base and 1 base, with 7 bases remaining between them. The CDR3 has 14 residues. Per the germline V gene, CDR1 is SGHAT and CDR2 is FQNNGV. CDR3 coding DNA: TGTGCCAGCAGCTTAGCCAGGGCGAACACTGAAGCTTTCTTT. Its protein product is CASSLARANTEAFF.

As regards this clone: This same CDR3 is encoded by further DNA sequences in the sample. This chain uses TRBV5-4 with TRBJ2-7, with 14 positions matching TRBD2. There are 17 residues in the CDR3. Germline CDR1 SGHNT, CDR2 YYREEE (reference sequence). The trim removed 3 bases at V and 3 bases at J, leaving 8 bases unmatched. CDR3: CASSSTSGGARGYEQYF. For the CDR3, the DNA is TGTGCCAGCAGCTCGACTAGCGGGGGGGCGCGGGGCTACGAGCAGTACTTC.

This clone was seen only a few times. This specimen includes other DNA sequences encoding the same CDR3. The chain employs TRBV7-2 and TRBJ2-5; a weak D match, TRBD2 (6 bases). The germline V and J ends were trimmed by 2 bases and 4 bases, with 8 bases remaining between them. Germline CDR1 is SGHTA and CDR2 is FQGNSA. The CDR3 extends over 13 amino acids. CDR3 bases: TGTGCCAGCAGCTTAACCGGGGGAGAGACCCAGTACTTC. Residues: CASSLTGGETQYF.

This chain connects TRBV5-6 to TRBJ2-7; 9 bases map to TRBD1. In germline, CDR1 is SGHDT, CDR2 YYEEEE. The CDR3 spans 15 residues. V dropped 6 bases and J dropped 5; count of bases not matched to a gene: 12. CDR3 amino acids: CASIMLGQGSDEQYF. The CDR3 coding sequence is TGTGCCAGCATCATGCTAGGACAGGGGAGCGACGAGCAGTACTTC.